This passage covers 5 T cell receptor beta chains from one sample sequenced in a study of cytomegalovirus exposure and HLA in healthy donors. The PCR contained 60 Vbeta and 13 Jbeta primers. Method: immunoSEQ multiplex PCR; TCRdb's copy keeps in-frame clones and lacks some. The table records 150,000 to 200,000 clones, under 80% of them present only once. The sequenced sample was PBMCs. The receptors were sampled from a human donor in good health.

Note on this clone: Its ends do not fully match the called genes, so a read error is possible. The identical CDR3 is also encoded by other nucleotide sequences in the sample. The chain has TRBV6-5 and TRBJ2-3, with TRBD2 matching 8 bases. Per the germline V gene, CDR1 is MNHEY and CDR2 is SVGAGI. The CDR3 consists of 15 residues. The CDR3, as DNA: TGTGCCAGCACCACTAGCGGTACTAGCACGGATACGCAGTATTTT. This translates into CASTTSGTSTDTQYF.

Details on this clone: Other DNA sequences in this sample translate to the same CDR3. The CDR3 coding sequence is TGTGCCAGCAGCTTACTTATAAACAGAGGGCAAGAGACCCAGTACTTC. Amino acids: CASSLLINRGQETQYF. The rearrangement joins TRBV7-8 to TRBJ2-5; weak D call: TRBD2 (5 bases). CDR3 length: 16 amino acids. Looked up from germline, CDR1 is SGHVS and CDR2 is FQNEAQ. V lost 2 bases to trimming and J lost 2 bases, with 15 bases between them. Full variable domain (rest looked up from reference TRBV7-8 and TRBJ2-5): GAGVSQSPRYKVAKRGQDVALRCDPISGHVSLFWYQQALGQGPEFLTYFQNEAQLDKSGLPSDRFFAERPEGSVSTLKIQRTQQEDSAVYLCASSLLINRGQETQYFGPGTRLLVL.

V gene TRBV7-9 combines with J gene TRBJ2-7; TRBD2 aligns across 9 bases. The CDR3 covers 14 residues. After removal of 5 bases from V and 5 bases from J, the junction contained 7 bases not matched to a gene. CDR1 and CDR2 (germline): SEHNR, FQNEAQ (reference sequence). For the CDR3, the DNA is TGTGCCAGCAGCCTTAGCGGGGGTTTCGACGAGCAGTACTTC. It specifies CASSLSGGFDEQYF.

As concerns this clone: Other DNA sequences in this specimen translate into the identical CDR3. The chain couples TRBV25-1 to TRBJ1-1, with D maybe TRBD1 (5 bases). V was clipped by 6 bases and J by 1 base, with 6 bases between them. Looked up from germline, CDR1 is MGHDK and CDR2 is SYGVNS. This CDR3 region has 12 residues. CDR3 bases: TGTGCCAGCAGGGGGGGGAACACTGAAGCTTTCTTT. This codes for CASRGGNTEAFF.

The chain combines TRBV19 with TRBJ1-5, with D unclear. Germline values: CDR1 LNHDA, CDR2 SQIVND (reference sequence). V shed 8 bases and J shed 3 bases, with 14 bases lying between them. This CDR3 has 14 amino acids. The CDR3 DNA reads TGTGCCAGTGACCGGGGAGGGCCCAATCAGCCCCAGCATTTT. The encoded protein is CASDRGGPNQPQHF.